The clone carrying this T cell receptor beta chain was observed a few times. The record originates from a study of T cells after yellow fever vaccination. Per germline, CDR1 MDHEN and CDR2 SYDVKM. V was clipped by 7 bases and J by 0 bases, with 9 bases between them. The CDR3 spans 14 residues. MiXCR was run by TCRdb on the 5' RACE reads, yielding one entry per CDR3 protein. The sample consists of 300,000 to 350,000 distinct CDR3 sequences, about 10% of them appearing once. Source: CD4+ T cells sorted from PBMCs, taken 45 days after the yellow fever booster vaccination. The J gene is TRBJ2-2, the V gene TRBV28; D perhaps matches TRBD2 (5 bases). The sequence came from a young man who received the YFV17D yellow fever vaccine. The CDR3 DNA reads TGTGCCAGCACCCCCGGGGCGAACACCGGGGAGCTGTTTTTT. It yields the protein CASTPGANTGELFF.